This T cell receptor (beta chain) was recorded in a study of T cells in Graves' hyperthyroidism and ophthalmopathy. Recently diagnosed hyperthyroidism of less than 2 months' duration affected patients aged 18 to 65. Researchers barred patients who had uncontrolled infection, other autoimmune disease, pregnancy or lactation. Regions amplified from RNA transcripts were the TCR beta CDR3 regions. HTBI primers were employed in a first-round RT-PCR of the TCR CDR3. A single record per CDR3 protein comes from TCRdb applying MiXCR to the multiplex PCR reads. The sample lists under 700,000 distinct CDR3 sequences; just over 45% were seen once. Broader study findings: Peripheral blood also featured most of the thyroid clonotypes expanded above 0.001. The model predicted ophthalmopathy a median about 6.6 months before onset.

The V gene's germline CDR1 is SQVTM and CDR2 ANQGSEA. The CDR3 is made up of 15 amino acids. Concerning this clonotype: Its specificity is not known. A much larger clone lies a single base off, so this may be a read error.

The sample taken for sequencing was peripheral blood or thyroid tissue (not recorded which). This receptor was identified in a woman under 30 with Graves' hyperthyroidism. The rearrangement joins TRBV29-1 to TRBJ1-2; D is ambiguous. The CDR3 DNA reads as TGCAGCGTTGATTCTCTTTCCGGCAGTAACTATGGCCACACCTTC. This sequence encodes CSVDSLSGSNYGHTF.